Listed here are 9 T cell receptor beta chains from one sample, sequenced in a study of OX40 agonist ivuxolimab in advanced cancers. Data came from immunoSEQ multiplex PCR; TCRdb stores just in-frame clones and leaves some out. The sample holds 25,000 to 35,000 clones; around 88% are singletons and the top ten take roughly 31%. The sequences come from CD4+ or CD8+ T cells sorted from blood, collected in a trial of the OX40 agonist ivuxolimab. Source of these receptors: an adult with an advanced solid tumor such as melanoma, head and neck, liver or kidney cancer.

This chain uses TRBV6-1 with TRBJ1-1; unclear D gene. The germline V and J ends were trimmed by 0 bases and 2 bases, with 7 bases remaining between them. The CDR3 has 14 residues. Germline CDR1 MNHNS, CDR2 SASEGT. The chain's CDR3 is CASSEAARNTEAFF. The CDR3 coding sequence is TGTGCCAGCAGTGAAGCGGCAAGAAACACTGAAGCTTTCTTT.

The chain carries TRBV27 and TRBJ2-7; TRBD2 might be the D (7 bases). In germline, CDR1 is MNHEY, CDR2 SMNVEV (reference sequence). V lost 3 bases and J lost 3, with 12 bases in between. The CDR3 consists of 14 residues. The CDR3 sequence: CASSFGGADYEQYF. CDR3 DNA sequence: TGTGCCAGCAGTTTTGGGGGGGCCGACTACGAGCAGTACTTC.

The rearrangement joins TRBV30 to TRBJ1-2; D gene unclear. The CDR3 extends over 12 amino acids. Looked up from germline, CDR1 is GTSNPN and CDR2 is SVGIG (reference sequence). Trimming took off 3 bases at V and 4 bases at J, with 9 bases between the two ends. CDR3 bases: TGTGCCTGGAGCCGCCCCTCCTATGGCTACACCTTC. Translation gives CAWSRPSYGYTF.

In the case of this clone: The sample holds other DNA sequences that translate to the same CDR3. In DNA, the CDR3 is TGTGCCAGCAGCGTAGGACAGGGGTTCTCCTACGAGCAGTACTTC. Protein: CASSVGQGFSYEQYF. This chain connects TRBV9 to TRBJ2-7; 8 bases match TRBD1. V shed 0 bases and J 0 bases; nucleotides not matched to a gene: 2. The CDR3 has 15 amino acids. Germline V gives CDR1 SGDLS, CDR2 YYNGEE.

This chain uses TRBV10-3 with TRBJ1-1; D call uncertain. This CDR3 is 13 amino acids long. In germline, CDR1 is ENHRY, CDR2 SYGVKD. V lost 4 bases to trimming and J lost 1 base, with 7 bases between them. The CDR3 region has the DNA TGTGCCATCAGTGCTTCGCCGAACACTGAAGCTTTCTTT. This sequence encodes CAISASPNTEAFF.

The chain uses TRBV9 and TRBJ2-7, with 7 nucleotides matching TRBD2. The V gene end was trimmed by 4 bases and the J gene end by 4 bases; junction bases not matched to a gene: 11. CDR1 SGDLS and CDR2 YYNGEE come from the germline V gene. This CDR3 has 15 residues. CDR3 in amino acids: CASSPGGSVKYEQYF. The CDR3 DNA is TGTGCCAGCAGCCCGGGGGGTAGCGTTAAGTACGAGCAGTACTTC.

This chain connects TRBV2 to TRBJ2-2, with a possible D match to TRBD1 (6 bases). The CDR3 spans 18 residues. V dropped 10 bases and J dropped 2 bases, with 26 bases sitting between them. CDR1 is SNHLY and CDR2 is FYNNEI in the germline V gene. The chain's CDR3 is CAIPARDTYLGNTGELFF. The DNA for the CDR3 is TGTGCCATCCCCGCCCGGGACACCTACCTCGGCAACACCGGGGAGCTGTTTTTT.

This chain links TRBV18 with TRBJ2-5; 11 bases line up with TRBD2. The length of the CDR3 is 14 residues. With 6 bases clipped from V and 0 bases from J, the junction kept 0 bases outside the gene matches. Germline lookup yields CDR1 KGHSH and CDR2 LQKENI. The CDR3 sequence: CASSGLADQETQYF. The CDR3 region has the DNA TGTGCCAGCTCGGGACTAGCGGACCAAGAGACCCAGTACTTC.

The rearrangement links TRBV29-1 to TRBJ1-1, with 7 bases that match TRBD1. Looked up from germline, CDR1 is SQVTM and CDR2 is ANQGSEA. CDR3 length equals 14 residues. V lost 0 bases and J lost 6; bases outside the gene matches: 7. CDR3 amino acids: CSVEEEDRSAEAFF. The CDR3 DNA reads TGCAGCGTTGAAGAGGAGGACAGGTCAGCTGAAGCTTTCTTT. The whole variable domain, filled in from reference TRBV29-1 and TRBJ1-1, reads SAVISQKPSRDICQRGTSLTIQCQVDSQVTMMFWYRQQPGQSLTLIATANQGSEATYESGFVIDKFPISRPNLTFSTLTVSNMSPEDSSIYLCSVEEEDRSAEAFFGQGTRLTVV.